The TCR beta chain described here comes from a study of blood T cell repertoires in COVID-19. Background on the study: Some COVID-19 samples were acute and others convalescent; all came from the United States, Italy and Spain. T cells, B-cell-depleted T cells, or PBMCs provided the cDNA or gDNA that served as material.

Per the original data handling: Amplification of reference gene primers provided the estimated nucleated cell counts. Generated by immunoSEQ multiplex PCR, the TCRdb table keeps only in-frame clones and is missing some. That table gives V, J and clone size, and the DNA gave D and trimming. This sample has fewer than 300,000 clones, with about nine tenths found just once. This clone appeared once. The V end was cut by 0 bases, the J end by 10 bases, with 18 bases between. CDR3 length: 15 amino acids. Germline V gene data show CDR1 as MNHEY and CDR2 as SVGAGI. This TCR came from a man in his sixties who had recovered from COVID-19. The sequencing input was peripheral blood. The chain links TRBV6-5 to TRBJ1-1; TRBD1 might be the D (6 bases). CDR3 nucleotide sequence: TGTGCCAGCAGTTACTCGATAGGCCTTCCGACAGGAGCTTTCTTT. It translates to CASSYSIGLPTGAFF.